Shown below are 3 T cell receptor beta chains from a single sample sequenced in a study of shared clonotypes between healthy human individuals. Terminally differentiated effector memory CD45RA+ cells were excluded by CCR7 positive selection of CD45RO-negative cells. TCRdb's copy holds only in-frame clones and misses some; the assay was immunoSEQ multiplex PCR. The top ten clones hold about 1.1% of a sample with millions of clones, approximately 95% of them seen once. The sequencing input was naive CD8+ T cells sorted from blood. These receptors were collected from a man younger than 35 in good health.

Note on this clone: The identical CDR3 is also encoded by other nucleotide sequences in the sample. V is TRBV7-9 and J is TRBJ2-3, with D hard to call. The CDR3 has 12 amino acids. Per germline, CDR1 SEHNR and CDR2 FQNEAQ (reference sequence). V was clipped by 5 bases and J by 5 bases, with 8 bases between them. The CDR3 sequence is CASSPAGDTQYF. In DNA, the CDR3 is TGTGCCAGCAGCCCGGCCGGAGATACGCAGTATTTT.

This chain joins TRBV10-3 and TRBJ2-3, with D possibly TRBD2 on 6 matching bases. Trimming shortened V by 8 bases and J by 0 bases, and 18 bases separated the two germline ends. The CDR3 sequence is 16 residues long. Germline V gene data show CDR1 as ENHRY and CDR2 as SYGVKD. The CDR3 DNA reads TGTGCCATCTTTAACGGGGGTCGGGGTAGCACAGATACGCAGTATTTT. This encodes CAIFNGGRGSTDTQYF.

This chain uses TRBV11-2 with TRBJ2-7; 7 bases align to TRBD2. CDR1 SGHAT and CDR2 FQNNGV come from the germline V gene. Germline trimming cut 1 base from V and 7 bases from J; bases unmatched to any gene: 7. The CDR3 runs to 14 residues. CDR3 in amino acids: CASSLAILADEQYF. The CDR3 DNA sequence: TGTGCCAGCAGCTTAGCCATCCTAGCGGATGAGCAGTACTTC.